The 7 T cell receptor beta chains below all came from one sample that was sequenced in a study of T cell repertoires in cytomegalovirus infection. What these receptors recognize is not known. TCRdb reanalysed the reads using MiXCR and keeps one entry per CDR3 protein. The sample has about 150,000 distinct CDR3 sequences, around 32% seen once. The sequenced sample was CD8+ T cells from cultured PBMCs, obtained from culture after CMV antigen stimulation. These receptors were collected from a human donor in good health (CMV status not recorded). Some clones in this sample may be carry-over from other donors' samples.

This clonotype was recorded at least ten times. The V call is TRBV2, the J call TRBJ1-1, with D perhaps matching TRBD1 (6 bases). The V end lost 6 bases, the J end lost 1 base, and 12 bases lay between the germline ends. CDR3 length: 14 amino acids. Per germline, CDR1 SNHLY and CDR2 FYNNEI. The CDR3 is CASSVRGGNTEAFF. CDR3 bases: TGTGCCAGCAGCGTCAGGGGTGGGAACACTGAAGCTTTCTTT.

The chain has TRBV19 and TRBJ2-7; 9 positions match TRBD1. Trimming cost V 6 bases and J 1 base; bases outside gene matches: 4. The germline V gene encodes CDR1 LNHDA and CDR2 SQIVND (reference sequence). The CDR3 contains 14 residues. The CDR3 loop is CASRRTGDSYEQYF. The CDR3 DNA reads as TGTGCCAGTAGGAGGACAGGGGATTCCTACGAGCAGTACTTC.

In DNA form, the CDR3 reads TGCGCCAGCAGCTTGGGGCCTAGCGAGGACTACAATGAGCAGTTCTTC. Translation: CASSLGPSEDYNEQFF. The chain has TRBV5-1 and TRBJ2-1, with D possibly TRBD2 on 6 matching bases. The CDR3 is 16 residues long. Trimming left V 0 bases short and J 3 bases short, with 13 bases between. The V gene's germline CDR1 is SGHRS and CDR2 YFSETQ.

This clonotype was observed many times. The V and J genes are TRBV7-9 and TRBJ2-7, with 8 bases identical to TRBD2. The CDR3 spans 14 residues. Per the germline V gene, CDR1 is SEHNR and CDR2 is FQNEAQ (reference sequence). J lost 3 bases, V lost 1 base, and 2 bases had no gene match. The CDR3 here is CASSLDAGGYEQYF. The CDR3, as DNA: TGTGCCAGCAGCTTAGACGCGGGGGGCTACGAGCAGTACTTC.

This clonotype was seen a few times. The chain combines TRBV19 with TRBJ2-1; D call uncertain. Germline V lookup: CDR1 LNHDA, CDR2 SQIVND (reference sequence). The CDR3 covers 15 residues. V lost 1 base to trimming and J lost 4 bases, with 11 bases between them. CDR3 bases: TGTGCCAGTAGTATAGGTCTAGGGCAGTACAATGAGCAGTTCTTC. Encoded protein: CASSIGLGQYNEQFF.

This clonotype was seen a few times. This chain connects TRBV27 to TRBJ2-1, with 8 bases lining up with TRBD2. J lost 6 bases, V lost 6 bases, and 13 bases had no gene match. Germline V lookup: CDR1 MNHEY, CDR2 SMNVEV (reference sequence). This CDR3 is 16 amino acids long. The CDR3 bases are TGTGCCAGCAGGTCGGGGGGGGCTGCCGCTGGCAATGAGCAGTTCTTC. Protein: CASRSGGAAAGNEQFF.

This clonotype was picked up a small number of times. The chain couples TRBV7-8 to TRBJ2-5, with 14 bases aligning to TRBD2. Germline lookup yields CDR1 SGHVS and CDR2 FQNEAQ. V lost 5 bases and J lost 5; bases outside the gene matches: 7. The CDR3 totals 16 residues. CDR3 nucleotides: TGTGCCAGCAGCCCGACTAGCGGGGGGGCGGGGGAGACCCAGTACTTC. Its translation: CASSPTSGGAGETQYF.